A single sample is the source of the 26 T cell receptor beta chains below, sequenced in a study of early T cells in non-severe SARS-CoV-2 infection. In TCRdb, the 5' RACE reads were re-called with MiXCR into one record per CDR3 protein. The repertoire holds some 100,000 distinct CDR3 sequences, with roughly 15% as singletons. The sequenced material came from whole blood. The origin of the receptors is an adult who was a healthcare worker with PCR-confirmed SARS-CoV-2 infection or an uninfected control (not recorded which).

This clonotype appeared a few times. The chain joins TRBV29-1 to TRBJ2-3; a weak D match, TRBD2 (6 bases). This CDR3 region has 13 residues. CDR1 and CDR2 (germline): SQVTM, ANQGSEA. V was trimmed by 5 bases and J by 2 bases, leaving 11 bases between them. The CDR3 region has the DNA TGCAGCGTTACGGGACTCAACACAGATACGCAGTATTTT. Its translation is CSVTGLNTDTQYF.

This clonotype occurred a few times. The CDR3 spells CASSQGQNNSPLHF. Here the CDR3 DNA reads TGTGCCAGCAGCCAAGGACAAAATAATTCACCCCTCCACTTT. The chain couples TRBV3-1 to TRBJ1-6; the D is unclear. From germline, CDR1 is LGHDT and CDR2 YNNKEL (reference sequence). CDR3 length equals 14 residues. Trimming removed 1 base from V and 5 bases from J, with 6 bases in between.

This clonotype turned up a few times. The rearrangement joins TRBV2 to TRBJ2-2; 7 nucleotides agree with TRBD1. In germline, CDR1 is SNHLY, CDR2 FYNNEI. The V segment lost 6 bases and the J segment 2 bases; nucleotides outside the gene matches: 6. The CDR3 has 15 residues. The DNA of the CDR3 is TGTGCCAGCAGGGGGACAGTAGTTAACACCGGGGAGCTGTTTTTT. Amino acid sequence: CASRGTVVNTGELFF.

This clonotype was counted a few times. The chain joins TRBV28 to TRBJ1-5, with 9 bases identical to TRBD1. The CDR3 is 18 residues long. Germline assignment: CDR1 MDHEN and CDR2 SYDVKM. Trimming cost V 6 bases and J 5 bases; bases outside gene matches: 17. The CDR3 protein is CASSSGTGLGSFDQPQHF. DNA of the CDR3: TGTGCCAGCAGCTCCGGGACAGGGCTTGGATCCTTCGATCAGCCCCAGCATTTT.

This chain uses TRBV11-2 with TRBJ1-2; no firm D call. CDR1 SGHAT and CDR2 FQNNGV come from the germline V gene. The V end was cut by 4 bases, the J end by 5 bases, with 17 bases between. CDR3 length: 15 residues. CDR3 nucleotide sequence: TGTGCCAGCAGCTCTCCGGACGGGTACCGTTATGGCTACACCTTC. Amino acids: CASSSPDGYRYGYTF.

In its sample, this clonotype was seen a few times. CDR3 in amino acids: CSARVGGTQYF. For the CDR3, the DNA is TGCAGTGCTAGAGTGGGGGGGACCCAGTACTTC. J is TRBJ2-5 and V is TRBV20-1; a possible D gene is TRBD2 (6 bases). The V end was cut by 1 base, the J end by 7 bases, with 7 bases between. The CDR3 extends over 11 amino acids. Germline V gene sequence: CDR1 DFQATT, CDR2 SNEGSKA (reference sequence).

The rearrangement uses TRBV7-8 and TRBJ1-1; D is perhaps TRBD1 (5 bases). The CDR3 has 16 amino acids. Per the germline V gene, CDR1 is SGHVS and CDR2 is FQNEAQ. V was cut by 1 base and J by 0 bases, with 12 bases left in between. This CDR3 is CASSLEGRVMNTEAFF. The CDR3 region has the DNA TGTGCCAGCAGCTTAGAGGGCAGGGTCATGAACACTGAAGCTTTCTTT.

The chain uses TRBV29-1 and TRBJ2-2; no reliable D call. Germline CDR1 is SQVTM and CDR2 is ANQGSEA. The CDR3 is 12 amino acids. V gave up 6 bases and J gave up 3 bases, with 8 bases separating them. Here the CDR3 reads CSVTYHTGELFF. The CDR3 region has the DNA TGCAGCGTCACGTATCACACCGGGGAGCTGTTTTTT.

The V call is TRBV10-2, the J call TRBJ2-3, with 8 bases matching TRBD2. The CDR3 covers 17 residues. Trimming cost V 2 bases and J 5 bases; bases outside gene matches: 12. Germline lookup yields CDR1 WSHSY and CDR2 SAAADI. For the CDR3, the DNA is TGCGCCAGCAGTGAGGCCGGGACTAGTGATATTCAAGATACGCAGTATTTT. It encodes CASSEAGTSDIQDTQYF.

This clonotype was observed a few times. The chain carries TRBV18 and TRBJ1-1, with D possibly matching TRBD1 (5 bases). With 6 bases removed from V and 10 bases from J, the gap between germline ends came to 18 bases. Germline CDR1 reads KGHSH; CDR2 reads LQKENI. The CDR3 consists of 13 residues. The CDR3 is CASSNNGGSGAFF. In DNA form, the CDR3 reads TGTGCCAGCTCGAACAACGGGGGTTCGGGAGCTTTCTTT.

The chain couples TRBV29-1 to TRBJ1-1; no clear D gene. Deletions cut 5 bases from V and 0 bases from J, with 10 bases between. Per germline, CDR1 SQVTM and CDR2 ANQGSEA. This CDR3 region has 13 residues. CDR3 region: CSVRSGMNTEAFF. The CDR3 DNA sequence: TGCAGCGTTCGTTCGGGGATGAACACTGAAGCTTTCTTT.

The V and J genes are TRBV20-1 and TRBJ2-3; D possibly corresponds to TRBD1 (6 bases). This CDR3 is built from 14 residues. Trimming stripped 3 bases from V and 1 base from J, with 11 bases between. Germline V gene lookup returns CDR1 DFQATT and CDR2 SNEGSKA (reference sequence). The CDR3 nucleotides are TGCAGTGCTAGTGGTCAGGGGCGCACAGATACGCAGTATTTT. Translating it yields CSASGQGRTDTQYF.

This clonotype was seen more than once but under ten times. The rearrangement uses TRBV4-1 and TRBJ2-2, with 14 bases aligning to TRBD2. The V gene's germline CDR1 is MGHRA and CDR2 YSYEKL. The V segment lost 6 bases and the J segment 4 bases; nucleotides outside the gene matches: 7. This CDR3 has 17 residues. The CDR3 nucleotides are TGCGCCAGCAGTGAAGGGACTAGCGGGGGCCCCACCGGGGAGCTGTTTTTT. This sequence encodes CASSEGTSGGPTGELFF.

The chain has TRBV29-1 and TRBJ2-3, with a tentative D call TRBD2 (7 bases). The CDR3 is 14 amino acids. Germline CDR1 is SQVTM and CDR2 is ANQGSEA. The germline V and J ends were trimmed by 2 bases and 8 bases, with 17 bases remaining between them. This CDR3 reads CSVERVGGPGTQYF. The CDR3 DNA reads TGCAGCGTTGAAAGGGTCGGGGGGCCTGGTACGCAGTATTTT.

The chain carries TRBV5-1 and TRBJ2-1; 15 bases are shared with TRBD2. The trim removed 3 bases at V and 6 bases at J, leaving 7 bases unmatched. In germline, CDR1 is SGHRS, CDR2 YFSETQ. The CDR3 runs to 17 residues. In DNA, the CDR3 is TGCGCCAGCAGCTCAGAACCGGGACTAGCGGGGGGCAATGAGCAGTTCTTC. It translates to CASSSEPGLAGGNEQFF.

V is TRBV11-1 and J is TRBJ1-2; TRBD1 is a possible D gene (6 bases). CDR3 length: 15 amino acids. CDR1 is SGHAT, CDR2 FQDESV, per germline (reference sequence). V was pared by 3 bases and J by 5 bases, with 16 bases between. CDR3 nucleotides: TGTGCCAGCAGCTTGAACTCACAGGGAGGATATGGCTACACCTTC. Protein sequence: CASSLNSQGGYGYTF.

The CDR3 protein is CASRGPGLETQYF. The CDR3 DNA is TGTGCCAGCAGGGGACCTGGGCTAGAGACCCAGTACTTC. J is TRBJ2-5 and V is TRBV12-3 or TRBV12-4; D tentatively reads TRBD1 or TRBD2 (5 bases each). Trimming took off 6 bases at V and 4 bases at J, with 12 bases between the two ends. This CDR3 has 13 residues.

CDR3 loop: CATSRASGGGEETQYF. The CDR3 nucleotides read TGTGCCACCAGCAGAGCCTCCGGGGGGGGCGAGGAGACCCAGTACTTC. This rearrangement joins TRBV15 to TRBJ2-5; 8 bases fit TRBD2. Germline V gene lookup returns CDR1 LNHNV and CDR2 YYDKDF (reference sequence). There are 16 residues in the CDR3. V lost 1 base and J lost 5; bases outside the gene matches: 9.

The chain is built from TRBV12-5 and TRBJ1-2, with D unresolved. V lost 0 bases and J 2 bases, leaving 10 bases between the germline ends. Germline V gene sequence: CDR1 LGHNT, CDR2 FRNRAP. The length of the CDR3 is 15 residues. For the CDR3, the DNA is TGTGCTAGTGGTTTGGTACAAGACGGAAACTATGGCTACACCTTC. Translated, it gives CASGLVQDGNYGYTF.

This clonotype was counted a single time. The chain links TRBV29-1 to TRBJ1-1; D is ambiguous. The CDR3 runs 12 residues. Trimming left V 7 bases short and J 1 base short, with 10 bases between. CDR1 is SQVTM and CDR2 is ANQGSEA in the germline V gene. This chain's CDR3 is CSAADRNTEAFF. CDR3 DNA: TGCAGCGCCGCCGATAGGAACACTGAAGCTTTCTTT.

The chain combines TRBV4-1 with TRBJ1-1; no reliable D call. The CDR3 has 18 residues. With 2 bases removed from V and 1 base from J, the gap between germline ends came to 20 bases. CDR1 is MGHRA, CDR2 YSYEKL, per germline. The CDR3: CASSQLSVAGPRNTEAFF. The CDR3 coding sequence is TGCGCCAGCAGCCAACTAAGCGTAGCGGGCCCTCGGAACACTGAAGCTTTCTTT.

The rearrangement uses TRBV20-1 and TRBJ2-1, with a tentative D call TRBD2 (6 bases). CDR1 and CDR2 (germline): DFQATT, SNEGSKA (reference sequence). CDR3 length equals 15 residues. V gave up 0 bases and J gave up 4 bases, with 13 bases separating them. The CDR3 is CSARDGGDPYNEQFF. CDR3 nucleotides: TGCAGTGCTAGAGATGGAGGGGACCCTTACAATGAGCAGTTCTTC.

This clonotype was seen a handful of times. This rearrangement joins TRBV25-1 to TRBJ2-5; TRBD2 matches 9 bases. The germline V gene has CDR1 MGHDK and CDR2 SYGVNS. The V and J ends lost 1 base and 1 base, in that order; junction bases with no gene match: 1. The CDR3 spans 15 residues. CDR3 loop: CASSELTSGQETQYF. CDR3 in DNA: TGTGCCAGCAGTGAATTGACTAGCGGCCAAGAGACCCAGTACTTC.

The J gene is TRBJ1-1, the V gene TRBV12-3 or TRBV12-4, with 7 bases that match TRBD1. J was trimmed by 5 bases and V by 7 bases; bases with no gene match: 10. This CDR3 has 14 amino acids. CDR3 loop: CASNLGGAKTEAFF. CDR3 in DNA: TGTGCCAGCAACCTAGGGGGCGCGAAAACTGAAGCTTTCTTT.

The CDR3 DNA is TGTGCCAGCAGCCCTACCAATTCACCCCTCCACTTT. Translating it yields CASSPTNSPLHF. The rearrangement joins TRBV7-8 to TRBJ1-6; D remains ambiguous. Per germline, CDR1 SGHVS and CDR2 FQNEAQ. Between the trimmed V and J ends, which lost 5 bases and 7 bases, there was a span of 6 bases. The CDR3 runs 12 residues.

This chain's CDR3 is CASGSRQETQYF. CDR3 nucleotide sequence: TGTGCCAGCGGAAGCAGGCAAGAGACCCAGTACTTC. The chain uses TRBV5-4 and TRBJ2-5; no firm D call. With 7 bases removed from V and 2 bases from J, the gap between germline ends came to 9 bases. This CDR3 spans 12 amino acids. From germline, CDR1 is SGHNT and CDR2 YYREEE (reference sequence). Complete variable domain (other parts from reference TRBV5-4 and TRBJ2-5): ETGVTQSPTHLIKTRGQQVTLRCSSQSGHNTVSWYQQALGQGPQFIFQYYREEENGRGNFPPRFSGLQFPNYSSELNVNALELDDSALYLCASGSRQETQYFGPGTRLLVL.